This T cell receptor beta chain was observed in a study of cytomegalovirus exposure and HLA in healthy donors. The study, taken as a whole, reports: Upon later analysis, TCR association rates were observed to vary by HLA locus, being highest for DRB1 and lowest for HLA-C. The authors assumed roughly uniform sequencing depth across donors for presence/absence analyses.

Comment on this clone: Its target is unknown.

Primers for the PCR totalled 60 Vbeta and 13 Jbeta. Clones were sequenced by immunoSEQ multiplex PCR, and TCRdb holds only the in-frame ones, with some missing. The data contain fewer than 150,000 clones, more than 70% of them singletons. V lost 7 bases, J lost 8 bases, and 20 bases lay in between. This CDR3 region has 14 residues. Per germline, CDR1 SGHTA and CDR2 FQGTGA. Sequencing was done on a sample of PBMCs. The chain joins TRBV7-3 to TRBJ1-2; D is possibly TRBD1 (6 bases). This TCR came from a man aged 25 to 40 in good health and CMV-seronegative. The CDR3 DNA is TGTGCCAGCAACCCTAAAACAGGGCAAAGCGGCTACACCTTC. This sequence encodes CASNPKTGQSGYTF.